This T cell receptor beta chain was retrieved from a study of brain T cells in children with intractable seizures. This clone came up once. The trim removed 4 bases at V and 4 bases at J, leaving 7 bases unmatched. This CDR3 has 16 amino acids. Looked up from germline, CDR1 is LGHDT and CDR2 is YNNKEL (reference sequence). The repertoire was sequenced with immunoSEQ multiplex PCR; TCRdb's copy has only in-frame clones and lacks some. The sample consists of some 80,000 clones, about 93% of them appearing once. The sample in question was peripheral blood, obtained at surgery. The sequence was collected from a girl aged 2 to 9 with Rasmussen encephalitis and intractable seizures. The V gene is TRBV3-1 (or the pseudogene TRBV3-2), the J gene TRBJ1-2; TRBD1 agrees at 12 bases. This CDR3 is CASSLGPGQGAYGYTF. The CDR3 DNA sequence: TGTGCCAGCAGCCTTGGACCGGGACAGGGGGCCTATGGCTACACCTTC.